The rows below give T cell receptor beta chains drawn from one sample of a study of blood T cell repertoires in COVID-19. Generated by immunoSEQ multiplex PCR, the TCRdb table keeps only in-frame clones and is missing some. The table has about 320,000 clones, 90% seen once. Sequencing input: PBMCs or T cells enriched from blood (not recorded which). The receptors come from a woman between 25 and 40 years old who had been exposed to COVID-19. Both conserved end residues are part of each CDR3. The D gene is left open where the match is weak. Part of the rows lack a size; the others show once, few, many or a class for expanded clones.

size	J	V	D	CDR3	DNA
NA	TRBJ2-7	TRBV11-2	NA	CASSPTGGPPYEQYF	TGTGCCAGCAGCCCCACGGGGGGCCCACCCTACGAGCAGTACTTC
NA	TRBJ2-1	TRBV3-1/TRBV3-2	TRBD2	CASSQQVTSGTNEQFF	TGTGCCAGCAGCCAACAAGTGACTAGCGGAACCAATGAGCAGTTCTTC
NA	TRBJ1-5	TRBV5-1	TRBD1	CASSYTGGHQPQHF	TGCGCCAGCAGTTATACAGGGGGCCATCAGCCCCAGCATTTT
NA	TRBJ2-1	TRBV7-3	TRBD2	CASSPSGEYNEQFF	TGTGCCAGCAGCCCCAGCGGGGAGTACAATGAGCAGTTCTTC
NA	TRBJ2-7	TRBV20-1	NA	CSASFAGGNGNEQYF	TGCAGTGCTAGTTTTGCAGGGGGGAATGGAAACGAGCAGTACTTC
NA	TRBJ2-2	TRBV5-6	TRBD1	CASSYGQAGGIGELFF	TGTGCCAGCAGCTATGGACAAGCAGGGGGCATCGGGGAGCTGTTTTTT
NA	TRBJ1-4	TRBV5-1	NA	CASSLESGQLNEKLFF	TGCGCCAGCAGCTTGGAATCCGGACAGCTTAATGAAAAACTGTTTTTT
NA	TRBJ2-2	TRBV5-1	NA	CASSLRTGTGELFF	TGCGCCAGCAGCCTCCGAACGGGGACCGGGGAGCTGTTTTTT
few	TRBJ1-1	TRBV10-3	TRBD1	CAISGQGGTEAFF	TGTGCCATCAGTGGACAGGGTGGCACTGAAGCTTTCTTT
NA	TRBJ1-2	TRBV4-3	NA	CASSQAAGGGGYGYTF	TGCGCCAGCAGCCAAGCGGCGGGAGGGGGAGGCTATGGCTACACCTTC
NA	TRBJ2-4	TRBV5-1	NA	CASSLQGVGKNIQYF	TGCGCCAGCAGCTTGCAAGGGGTTGGCAAAAACATTCAGTACTTC
NA	TRBJ1-1	TRBV19	TRBD1	CASSMGQGAWSTEAFF	TGTGCCAGTAGTATGGGACAGGGGGCATGGAGCACTGAAGCTTTCTTT
NA	TRBJ2-7	TRBV5-1	NA	CASSLRQPPYEQYF	TGCGCCAGCAGCCTCCGACAGCCGCCCTACGAGCAGTACTTC
NA	TRBJ2-7	TRBV10-1	NA	CASEGALIYEQYF	TGCGCCAGCGAGGGTGCTCTGATCTACGAGCAGTACTTC
once	TRBJ2-7	TRBV29-1	TRBD1	CSVVPRGTGGYEQYF	TGCAGCGTTGTACCAAGGGGGACAGGAGGCTACGAGCAGTACTTC
NA	TRBJ1-1	TRBV5-4	NA	CASIKDKVSTEAFF	TGTGCCAGCATCAAAGACAAGGTGAGCACTGAAGCTTTCTTT
few	TRBJ2-6	TRBV6-1	TRBD1	CASSEYVRDSTSGANVLTF	TGTGCCAGCAGTGAATATGTTCGGGACAGTACTTCTGGGGCCAACGTCCTGACTTTC
NA	TRBJ1-2	TRBV29-1	NA	CSGGRVSNYGYTF	TGCAGCGGTGGTCGGGTTTCTAACTATGGCTACACCTTC
NA	TRBJ1-2	TRBV18	TRBD1	CASSPGTVDYGYTF	TGTGCCAGCTCACCAGGGACAGTCGACTATGGCTACACCTTC
NA	TRBJ1-2	TRBV6-5	NA	CASSPGAANYGYTF	TGTGCCAGCAGCCCAGGGGCCGCCAACTATGGCTACACCTTC
NA	TRBJ1-2	TRBV10-3	NA	CAISENESYTF	TGTGCCATCAGTGAGAACGAGAGCTACACCTTC
NA	TRBJ2-1	TRBV5-4	TRBD1	CASRDTGESYNEQFF	TGTGCCAGCAGGGATACAGGGGAATCCTACAATGAGCAGTTCTTC
NA	TRBJ1-5	TRBV10-3	TRBD1	CAISATGKDQPQHF	TGTGCCATCAGTGCGACAGGGAAGGATCAGCCCCAGCATTTT
NA	TRBJ2-3	TRBV5-1	TRBD2	CASSLATSGGLDTQYF	TGCGCCAGCAGCTTGGCGACTAGCGGGGGGTTAGATACGCAGTATTTT
NA	TRBJ2-3	TRBV3-1/TRBV3-2	NA	CASSQVGGGFTDTQYF	TGTGCCAGCAGCCAAGTAGGTGGAGGCTTCACAGATACGCAGTATTTT
NA	TRBJ1-2	TRBV15	TRBD1	CATSRPGGTGARGYTF	TGTGCCACCAGCCGCCCGGGGGGGACAGGGGCGAGGGGCTACACCTTC
NA	TRBJ1-1	TRBV21-1	NA	CASSERDRGWTEAFF	TGTGCCAGCAGCGAAAGGGACAGGGGTTGGACTGAAGCTTTCTTT
NA	TRBJ2-7	TRBV25-1	TRBD2	CASSEGRGLFLYEQYF	TGTGCCAGCAGTGAAGGGCGGGGGTTGTTCCTCTACGAGCAGTACTTC
NA	TRBJ1-3	TRBV7-2	NA	CASSLGAGGNTIYF	TGTGCCAGCAGCTTAGGGGCCGGTGGAAACACCATATATTTT
NA	TRBJ1-3	TRBV9	NA	CASSGHGTSGNTIYF	TGTGCCAGCAGCGGACACGGGACATCTGGAAACACCATATATTTT
once	TRBJ1-1	TRBV28	NA	CASSLVGASLEAFF	TGTGCCAGCAGTTTAGTGGGGGCGAGCCTTGAAGCTTTCTTT
NA	TRBJ2-2	TRBV3-1/TRBV3-2	TRBD1	CASSSSTTGYGELFF	TGTGCCAGCAGCTCCAGTACGACAGGGTACGGGGAGCTGTTTTTT
NA	TRBJ1-2	TRBV9	TRBD1	CASSVGGQGLGYTF	TGTGCCAGCAGCGTAGGGGGACAGGGATTAGGCTACACCTTC
NA	TRBJ1-1	TRBV5-5	TRBD1	CASSLAGTGGPNTEAFF	TGTGCCAGCAGCTTGGCGGGGACAGGGGGGCCGAACACTGAAGCTTTCTTT
NA	TRBJ2-1	TRBV27	TRBD2	CASSLSTSGLYNEQFF	TGTGCCAGCAGTTTATCGACTAGCGGTCTTTACAATGAGCAGTTCTTC
NA	TRBJ1-3	TRBV5-6	TRBD1	CASSLAGGPGNTIYF	TGTGCCAGCAGCTTGGCAGGGGGCCCTGGAAACACCATATATTTT
once	TRBJ2-5	TRBV18	NA	CASSPRRGQETQYF	TGTGCCAGCTCACCACGCAGGGGTCAAGAGACCCAGTACTTC
NA	TRBJ1-6	TRBV9	NA	CASSVFNNSPLHF	TGTGCCAGCAGCGTATTTAATAATTCACCCCTCCACTTT
NA	TRBJ1-3	TRBV5-1	NA	CASSESGNTIYF	TGCGCCAGCTCCGAGTCTGGAAACACCATATATTTT
NA	TRBJ1-2	TRBV6-4	TRBD1	CASSDRTNRGSNYGYTF	TGTGCCAGCAGTGACCGGACTAACAGGGGATCTAACTATGGCTACACCTTC
NA	TRBJ1-5	TRBV2	TRBD1	CASSRDRVRQPQHF	TGTGCCAGCAGCCGGGACAGGGTGCGTCAGCCCCAGCATTTT
NA	TRBJ1-1	TRBV10-3	TRBD1	CAISGDRGRNTEAFF	TGTGCCATCAGTGGGGACAGGGGCCGGAACACTGAAGCTTTCTTT
NA	TRBJ1-6	TRBV27	NA	CASSYRVAIVSPLHF	TGTGCCAGCAGTTACCGGGTCGCGATAGTTTCACCCCTCCACTTT
NA	TRBJ1-2	TRBV2	NA	CASSGGGGSYNGYTF	TGTGCCAGCAGTGGAGGTGGGGGCAGCTATAATGGCTACACCTTC
NA	TRBJ2-1	TRBV10-3	TRBD2	CAISDPTGGNEQFF	TGTGCCATCAGTGACCCCACGGGGGGCAATGAGCAGTTCTTC
NA	TRBJ1-6	TRBV5-4	TRBD1	CASSLQGFGNSPLHF	TGTGCCAGCAGCTTACAGGGGTTCGGTAATTCACCCCTCCACTTT
NA	TRBJ2-7	TRBV3-1/TRBV3-2	NA	CASSQTGYEQYF	TGTGCCAGCAGCCAAACAGGGTACGAGCAGTACTTC
NA	TRBJ1-3	TRBV14	NA	CASSQPEDGGDGNTIYF	TGTGCCAGCAGCCAACCTGAGGACGGGGGGGATGGAAACACCATATATTTT
NA	TRBJ1-5	TRBV21-1	NA	CASSKVQGAVQPQHF	TGTGCCAGCAGCAAAGTTCAGGGGGCGGTTCAGCCCCAGCATTTT
NA	TRBJ1-1	TRBV2	NA	CASSENFGTEAFF	TGTGCCAGCAGTGAAAACTTTGGCACTGAAGCTTTCTTT
once	TRBJ1-1	TRBV7-9	NA	CASSLRDTEAFF	TGTGCCAGCAGCTTGAGGGACACTGAAGCTTTCTTT